The source of this TCR beta chain is a study of cytomegalovirus exposure and HLA in healthy donors. For the study at large: Per a later analysis, the roughly 690 first-cohort and 120 validation repertoires shared one platform. Study observations and caveats: A list of around 160 TCR beta chains associated with cytomegalovirus was given. The classifier reportedly diagnosed cytomegalovirus status with high specificity and sensitivity.

This clone was observed once. The target antigen is unknown. The CDR3 has 15 amino acids. Germline CDR1 reads MRHNA; CDR2 reads SNTAGT. The junction had 7 bases not matched to a gene; V was cut back by 4 bases and J by 4 bases. Generated by immunoSEQ multiplex PCR, the TCRdb table keeps only in-frame clones and is missing some. The sample has a few hundred thousand clones, around 90% seen once. Sequences were obtained from PBMCs. This clonotype was obtained from a man between 25 and 39 years old in good health and CMV-seronegative. The V call is TRBV6-4, the J call TRBJ2-3; 8 bases align to TRBD2. The CDR3 protein is CASSVIGGAADTQYF. Here the CDR3 DNA reads TGTGCCAGCAGTGTGATCGGGGGGGCTGCAGATACGCAGTATTTT.